This TCR beta chain was profiled in a study of blood T cell repertoires in COVID-19. Study-wide background: COVID-19 samples from acute and convalescent phases originated in the United States, Italy and Spain. The analysed material was cDNA or gDNA that came from T cells, B-cell-depleted T cells, or PBMCs.

Original handling: Nucleated cell counts were estimated from reference gene primer amplification. This table comes from immunoSEQ multiplex PCR, and its TCRdb copy is limited to in-frame clones, with some not included. The V and J calls and clone size are taken from that table; D and trimming were inferred from the DNA. This table holds 150,000 to 250,000 clones, 75% to 85% found once. Seattle patients were enrolled while actively infected and followed longitudinally. The germline V and J ends were trimmed by 7 bases and 9 bases, with 16 bases remaining between them. The CDR3 runs to 11 residues. Per germline, CDR1 SQVTM and CDR2 ANQGSEA.

The chain links TRBV29-1 to TRBJ2-7; D is tentatively TRBD1 or TRBD2 (5 bases each). The sample was peripheral blood. This clonotype originated in a woman in her forties with COVID-19, enrolled during active disease. The CDR3 loop is CSAEAGLSQYF. The CDR3 DNA follows: TGCAGCGCGGAGGCAGGGCTTTCGCAGTACTTC.